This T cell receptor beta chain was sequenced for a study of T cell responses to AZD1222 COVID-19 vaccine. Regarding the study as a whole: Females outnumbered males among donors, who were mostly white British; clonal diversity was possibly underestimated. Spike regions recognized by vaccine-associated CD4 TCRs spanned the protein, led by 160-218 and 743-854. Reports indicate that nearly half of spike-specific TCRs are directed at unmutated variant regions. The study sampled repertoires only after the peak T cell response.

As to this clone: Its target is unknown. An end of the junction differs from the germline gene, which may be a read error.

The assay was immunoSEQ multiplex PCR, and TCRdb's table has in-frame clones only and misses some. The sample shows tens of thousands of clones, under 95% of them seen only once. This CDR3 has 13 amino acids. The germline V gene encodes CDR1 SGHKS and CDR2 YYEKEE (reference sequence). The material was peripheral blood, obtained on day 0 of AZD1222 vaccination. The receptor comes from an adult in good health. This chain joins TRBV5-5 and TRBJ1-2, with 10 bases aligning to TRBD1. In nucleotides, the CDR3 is TGTGCCAGCAGCTTGTACGGGACAGGGGACCTTCGGTTC. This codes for CASSLYGTGDLRF.